This T cell receptor (beta chain) was found in a study of blood T cell repertoires in COVID-19. This CDR3 is built from 15 residues. CDR1 and CDR2 from the germline V gene are MNHEY and SMNVEV (reference sequence). The trim removed 0 bases at V and 7 bases at J, leaving 2 bases unmatched. Sequencing used immunoSEQ multiplex PCR; TCRdb keeps in-frame clones, though not all of them. The data contain some 180,000 clones, about 80% of them singletons. This chain links TRBV27 with TRBJ1-5, with TRBD1 matching over 11 bases. The sample taken for sequencing was PBMCs or T cells enriched from blood (not recorded which). The TCR originated in a woman aged 55-69 years with acute COVID-19. In nucleotides, the CDR3 is TGTGCCAGCAGTTTATCGGACAGGGGGCCGCAGCCCCAGCATTTT. It encodes CASSLSDRGPQPQHF.